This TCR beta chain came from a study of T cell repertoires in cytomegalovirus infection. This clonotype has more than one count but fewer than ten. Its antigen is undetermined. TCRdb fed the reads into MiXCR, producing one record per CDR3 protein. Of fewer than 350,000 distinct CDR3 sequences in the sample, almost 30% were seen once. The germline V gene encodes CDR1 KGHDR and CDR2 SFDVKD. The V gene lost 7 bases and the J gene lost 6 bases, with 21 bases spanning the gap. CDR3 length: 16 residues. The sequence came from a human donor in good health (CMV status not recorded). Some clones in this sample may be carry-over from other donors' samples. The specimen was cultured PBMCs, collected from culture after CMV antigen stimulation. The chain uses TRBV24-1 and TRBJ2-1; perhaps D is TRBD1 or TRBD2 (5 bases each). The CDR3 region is CATSGSGSGRGNEQFF. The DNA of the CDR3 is TGTGCCACCAGCGGTTCGGGGTCAGGGAGAGGCAATGAGCAGTTCTTC.